This T cell receptor (beta chain) is from a study of cytomegalovirus exposure and HLA in healthy donors. General observations from the study: The study recorded 150 to 200 TCR beta chains that were cytomegalovirus-associated. Sequencing depth across donors, presence/absence analyses assumed, was roughly uniform. Sequencing artifact likely explains a cluster of highly shared sequence variants.

Germline V gene data show CDR1 as ENHRY and CDR2 as SYGVKD. Trimming took 10 bases from V and 2 from J, leaving 11 bases between them. The CDR3 consists of 12 residues. The study ran its PCR with 60 Vbeta and 13 Jbeta primers. Sequenced by immunoSEQ multiplex PCR; TCRdb stores in-frame clones only, minus some. Here the sample spans about 120,000 clones, over 60% being singletons. With respect to this clone: Its cognate antigen is unknown.

Source material: PBMCs. The TCR comes from a woman in her sixties or seventies in good health and CMV-seropositive. This chain joins TRBV10-3 and TRBJ1-1; a weak D match, TRBD1 (6 bases). The CDR3 is CATNRENTEAFF. The CDR3 bases are TGTGCCACCAACAGGGAAAACACTGAAGCTTTCTTT.